The next 29 T cell receptor beta chains were all read from a single sample in a study of radiation and T cells in renal cell carcinoma. Time point noted: blood 4 weeks post-SBRT, at nephrectomy. Treatment meaning: 15 Gy SBRT to primary tumor, nephrectomy 4 weeks later. Produced via immunoSEQ multiplex PCR; TCRdb's table is partial and in-frame only. The sample lists 97,000 or so clones, 70% to 85% occurring once. Sequenced here: blood, sampled from a patient whose treatment included radiotherapy and nephrectomy. The receptors here all came from a man in his sixties with renal cell carcinoma.

This chain connects TRBV4-1 to TRBJ1-5; D is undetermined. The CDR3 is 17 amino acids. Trimming took off 4 bases at V and 7 bases at J, with 23 bases between the two ends. Germline V gene sequence: CDR1 MGHRA, CDR2 YSYEKL. CDR3 nucleotides: TGCGCCAGCAGCCGAGGCCCTCGAGACACCCGAGGGCAGCCCCAGCATTTT. Its protein is CASSRGPRDTRGQPQHF.

CDR3 nucleotides: TGTGCCAGCAGCTTAGGGGGGAGCCCCTACAATGAGCAGTTCTTC. Protein: CASSLGGSPYNEQFF. The chain combines TRBV11-3 with TRBJ2-1; D may correspond to TRBD1 or TRBD2 (5 bases each). V lost 1 base, J lost 2 bases, and 9 bases lay in between. This CDR3 is built from 15 residues. Germline V CDR1 and CDR2: SGHNT, YENEEA.

The chain carries TRBV29-1 and TRBJ2-3, with 8 nucleotides matching TRBD1. The J segment lost 2 bases and the V segment lost 8 bases, leaving 6 bases of the junction unmatched. CDR3 length: 13 residues. From germline, CDR1 is SQVTM and CDR2 ANQGSEA. The CDR3 coding sequence is TGCAGCCCCGAGGACAGGGCCACAGATACGCAGTATTTT. Translating it yields CSPEDRATDTQYF.

This chain links TRBV7-9 with TRBJ2-2; the match to TRBD1 covers 7 bases. The junction had 4 bases not matched to a gene; V was cut back by 8 bases and J by 4 bases. CDR3 length equals 13 residues. Germline values: CDR1 SEHNR, CDR2 FQNEAQ (reference sequence). The CDR3 DNA follows: TGTGCCAGCGGGACAGTTCCCACCGGGGAGCTGTTTTTT. Amino acids: CASGTVPTGELFF.

The CDR3 region is CASSEAGTTYGYTF. Here the CDR3 DNA reads TGTGCCAGCAGTGAGGCCGGGACAACTTATGGCTACACCTTC. The chain joins TRBV6-1 to TRBJ1-2; weak D call: TRBD1 (6 bases). The germline V and J ends were trimmed by 3 bases and 5 bases, with 13 bases remaining between them. The CDR3 runs 14 residues. Germline lookup yields CDR1 MNHNS and CDR2 SASEGT.

J is TRBJ1-3 and V is TRBV9; D gene uncertain. The CDR3 is made up of 13 amino acids. Germline V lookup: CDR1 SGDLS, CDR2 YYNGEE. The V gene lost 0 bases and the J gene lost 8 bases, with 9 bases spanning the gap. This CDR3 is CASSVVLGDTIYF. As DNA, the CDR3 is TGTGCCAGCAGCGTAGTACTCGGGGACACCATATATTTT.

This chain joins TRBV4-1 and TRBJ2-2; 7 nucleotides agree with TRBD2. Trimming cost V 4 bases and J 5 bases; bases outside gene matches: 13. Germline CDR1 and CDR2: MGHRA and YSYEKL. This CDR3 spans 17 amino acids. The DNA of the CDR3 is TGCGCCAGCAGCCCTAACACGGGAGGAGTAAAAACCGGGGAGCTGTTTTTT. It encodes CASSPNTGGVKTGELFF.

The chain recombines TRBV2 with TRBJ2-2; 10 bases fit TRBD2. With V trimmed by 2 bases and J by 7 bases, 4 bases remained unmatched. Germline V CDR1 and CDR2: SNHLY, FYNNEI. The CDR3 is made up of 15 amino acids. CDR3 DNA sequence: TGTGCCAGCAGTGAACTAGCGGGAGTGAGCGGGGAGCTGTTTTTT. Residues: CASSELAGVSGELFF.

This clone was counted once. This chain connects TRBV18 to TRBJ2-3; either TRBD1 or TRBD2 may fit D (6 bases each). Germline V gives CDR1 KGHSH, CDR2 LQKENI. The ends were cut back, 3 bases at V and 2 bases at J, with 18 bases in the middle. CDR3 length: 17 residues. The CDR3 region has the DNA TGTGCCAGCTCACCCGCCAGGGGAGGCGGCAACACAGATACGCAGTATTTT. It specifies CASSPARGGGNTDTQYF.

The rearrangement links TRBV4-1 to TRBJ2-7; D is perhaps TRBD2 (6 bases). CDR1 is MGHRA, CDR2 YSYEKL, per germline. The CDR3 is made up of 16 amino acids. Between the trimmed V and J ends, which lost 1 base and 4 bases, there was a span of 17 bases. The CDR3 DNA reads TGCGCCAGCAGCCAAGGGGGCGGTGGAGGGAGGTACGAGCAGTACTTC. Translating gives CASSQGGGGGRYEQYF.

This chain links TRBV27 with TRBJ2-1; D perhaps matches TRBD2 (6 bases). V shed 2 bases and J shed 5 bases, with 16 bases lying between them. The length of the CDR3 is 16 residues. Germline CDR1 and CDR2: MNHEY and SMNVEV (reference sequence). This CDR3 is CASSLKAGTIHNEQFF. In nucleotides, the CDR3 is TGTGCCAGCAGTTTAAAGGCGGGAACAATACACAATGAGCAGTTCTTC.

V gene TRBV10-1 combines with J gene TRBJ2-1, with D perhaps matching TRBD2 (5 bases). Germline V gene lookup returns CDR1 WNHNN and CDR2 SYGVQD (reference sequence). Trimming removed 5 bases at V and 7 bases at J, with 12 bases between. The CDR3 has 13 residues. The CDR3 reads CASSTRRGNEQFF. DNA of the CDR3: TGCGCCAGCAGTACGCGACGGGGAAATGAGCAGTTCTTC.

This chain joins TRBV5-1 and TRBJ1-3; D unclear. The CDR3 has 13 amino acids. Germline assignment: CDR1 SGHRS and CDR2 YFSETQ. Trimming removed 5 bases from V and 0 bases from J, with 6 bases in between. CDR3 sequence (DNA): TGCGCCAGCAGATTGAGCTCTGGAAACACCATATATTTT. It specifies CASRLSSGNTIYF.

The chain couples TRBV28 to TRBJ2-3; D remains unclear. Germline loops: CDR1 MDHEN, CDR2 SYDVKM. V gave up 2 bases and J gave up 1 base, with 10 bases separating them. The CDR3 runs to 15 residues. This CDR3 is CASSLATMGTDTQYF. The DNA for the CDR3 is TGTGCCAGCAGTTTAGCGACGATGGGCACAGATACGCAGTATTTT.

V usage is TRBV6-5 and J usage is TRBJ1-5; the D gene is possibly TRBD1 (6 bases). V lost 2 bases to trimming and J lost 6 bases, with 11 bases between them. The germline gives CDR1 MNHEY, CDR2 SVGAGI. The CDR3 contains 14 residues. In DNA, the CDR3 is TGTGCCAGCAGTTACCCAGGGGTGGGTCAGCCCCAGCATTTT. It specifies CASSYPGVGQPQHF.

The chain employs TRBV28 and TRBJ1-2, with D unresolved. This CDR3 comprises 11 residues. Germline lookup yields CDR1 MDHEN and CDR2 SYDVKM. V dropped 5 bases and J dropped 7 bases, with 8 bases sitting between them. The chain's CDR3 is CASSARSGYTF. For the CDR3, the DNA is TGTGCCAGCAGTGCTAGGAGTGGCTACACCTTC.

This chain joins TRBV5-1 and TRBJ2-5, with D perhaps TRBD1 or TRBD2 (6 bases each). Germline V gene lookup returns CDR1 SGHRS and CDR2 YFSETQ. The V end lost 0 bases, the J end lost 5 bases, and 14 bases lay between the germline ends. The CDR3 loop spans 15 amino acids. This CDR3 reads CASSLVGGESETQYF. CDR3 sequence (DNA): TGCGCCAGCAGCTTGGTCGGGGGCGAGTCTGAGACCCAGTACTTC.

The rearrangement joins TRBV7-3 to TRBJ2-2; 7 nucleotides agree with TRBD2. Germline V gene data show CDR1 as SGHTA and CDR2 as FQGTGA. The CDR3 has 16 residues. J gave up 1 base and V 2 bases, and 4 bases lay outside the gene matches. In nucleotides, the CDR3 is TGTGCCAGCAGCTTATTCCTAGCGGAGAACACCGGGGAGCTGTTTTTT. Amino acids: CASSLFLAENTGELFF. Full variable domain (missing parts from reference TRBV7-3 and TRBJ2-2): GAGVSQTPSNKVTEKGKYVELRCDPISGHTALYWYRQSLGQGPEFLIYFQGTGAADDSGLPNDRFFAVRPEGSVSTLKIQRTERGDSAVYLCASSLFLAENTGELFFGEGSRLTVL.

The chain couples TRBV6-1 to TRBJ2-7, with 9 bases lining up with TRBD1. V lost 4 bases to trimming and J lost 4 bases; unmatched junction nucleotides: 5. Germline-derived CDR1 and CDR2 are MNHNS and SASEGT. The CDR3 is made up of 14 amino acids. CDR3 residues: CASSVTTGGYEQYF. The CDR3 bases are TGTGCCAGCAGTGTCACGACAGGGGGTTACGAGCAGTACTTC.

The rearrangement links TRBV5-1 to TRBJ2-1; 9 nucleotides match TRBD2. The CDR3 spans 15 residues. CDR1 SGHRS and CDR2 YFSETQ come from the germline V gene. V shed 4 bases, J shed 7 bases, and the junction held 9 bases outside the gene matches. CDR3 region: CASSPSSGKWNEQFF. In DNA, the CDR3 is TGCGCCAGCAGCCCCTCTAGCGGGAAATGGAATGAGCAGTTCTTC.

In its sample, this clone was seen once. J is TRBJ2-3 and V is TRBV10-3; D might be TRBD1 (5 bases). CDR3 length: 16 residues. Trimming took off 1 base at V and 3 bases at J, with 14 bases between the two ends. Germline V gene sequence: CDR1 ENHRY, CDR2 SYGVKD. CDR3 sequence reads: CAISELGRVGTDTQYF. The CDR3 nucleotides read TGTGCCATCAGTGAGTTGGGCAGGGTTGGGACAGATACGCAGTATTTT.

The V gene is TRBV28, the J gene TRBJ2-3; TRBD1 matches at 7 bases. The CDR3 consists of 18 residues. Germline-derived CDR1 and CDR2 are MDHEN and SYDVKM. Losses at the gene ends were 5 bases for V and 0 bases for J; bases not matched to a gene: 14. The CDR3 region has the DNA TGTGCCAGCAGTCCTCAGGGGGATTTAAGGGCTAGCACAGATACGCAGTATTTT. Encoded protein: CASSPQGDLRASTDTQYF.

This sequence joins TRBV5-5 and TRBJ2-7; D gene uncertain. CDR1 SGHKS and CDR2 YYEKEE come from the germline V gene (reference sequence). V was trimmed by 2 bases and J by 3 bases, leaving 9 bases between them. The CDR3 extends over 13 amino acids. Here the CDR3 DNA reads TGTGCCAGCAGCTTTATTGTAGGCTACGAGCAGTACTTC. The encoded protein is CASSFIVGYEQYF.

The chain joins TRBV11-2 to TRBJ1-1; TRBD1 aligns across 8 bases. V was clipped by 5 bases and J by 8 bases; unmatched bases: 10. Germline V gene data show CDR1 as SGHAT and CDR2 as FQNNGV. The CDR3 spans 14 residues. The CDR3: CASSPGTGTLEAFF. The CDR3 DNA reads as TGTGCCAGCAGCCCTGGGACAGGCACATTAGAAGCTTTCTTT.

The sample holds a few counts of this clone. This chain uses TRBV11-2 with TRBJ2-3; 10 positions match TRBD2. This CDR3 contains 16 residues. Germline loops: CDR1 SGHAT, CDR2 FQNNGV. With V trimmed by 5 bases and J by 4 bases, 9 bases remained unmatched. DNA of the CDR3: TGTGCCAGCAGCCGCCCTAGCGGGAGTGGGGCAGATACGCAGTATTTT. Translating gives CASSRPSGSGADTQYF.

The chain uses TRBV7-2 and TRBJ2-7, with 8 nucleotides matching TRBD2. The length of the CDR3 is 15 residues. After removal of 2 bases from V and 5 bases from J, the junction contained 8 bases not matched to a gene. CDR1 is SGHTA and CDR2 is FQGNSA in the germline V gene. The CDR3 region is CASSLQLAGRNEQYF. The CDR3, as DNA: TGTGCCAGCAGCTTACAGCTAGCGGGTCGGAACGAGCAGTACTTC.

The V and J genes are TRBV6-4 and TRBJ2-3; TRBD1 matches at 7 bases. With 3 bases clipped from V and 5 bases from J, the junction kept 5 bases outside the gene matches. There are 14 residues in the CDR3. CDR1 MRHNA and CDR2 SNTAGT come from the germline V gene. The CDR3 DNA reads TGTGCCAGCAGTGAAGGGGGCGGACGAGATACGCAGTATTTT. Its protein product is CASSEGGGRDTQYF.

The chain recombines TRBV4-3 with TRBJ2-2; TRBD2 matches 13 bases. This CDR3 region has 15 residues. The V segment lost 3 bases and the J segment 6 bases; nucleotides outside the gene matches: 1. CDR1 and CDR2 from the germline V gene are LGHNA and YSLEER. The CDR3 nucleotides read TGCGCCAGCAGCCATACTAGCGGGAGGGCCGGGGAGCTGTTTTTT. Translating it yields CASSHTSGRAGELFF.

This sequence joins TRBV7-2 and TRBJ2-1; 8 bases agree with TRBD1. There are 15 residues in the CDR3. CDR1 and CDR2 from the germline V gene are SGHTA and FQGNSA. V trimming: 5 bases; J trimming: 4 bases; junction bases outside the gene matches: 7. CDR3 sequence (DNA): TGTGCCAGCAGCGCCACAGGGGGATCTTACAATGAGCAGTTCTTC. Translated, it gives CASSATGGSYNEQFF.